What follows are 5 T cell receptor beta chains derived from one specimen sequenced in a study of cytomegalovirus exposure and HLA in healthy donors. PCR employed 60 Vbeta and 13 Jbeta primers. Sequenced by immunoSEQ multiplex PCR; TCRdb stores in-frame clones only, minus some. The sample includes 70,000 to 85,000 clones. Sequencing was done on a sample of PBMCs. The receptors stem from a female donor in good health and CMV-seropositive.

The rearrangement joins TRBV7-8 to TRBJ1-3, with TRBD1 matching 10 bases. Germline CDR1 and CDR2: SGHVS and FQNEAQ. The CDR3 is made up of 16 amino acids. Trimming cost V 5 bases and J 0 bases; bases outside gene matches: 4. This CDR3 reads CASSGGQGNSGNTIYF. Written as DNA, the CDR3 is TGTGCCAGCAGCGGGGGACAGGGGAACTCTGGAAACACCATATATTTT.

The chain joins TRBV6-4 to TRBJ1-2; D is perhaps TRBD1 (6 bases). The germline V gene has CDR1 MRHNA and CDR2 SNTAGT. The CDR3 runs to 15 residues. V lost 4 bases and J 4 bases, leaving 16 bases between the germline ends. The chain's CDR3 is CASSADSDSLYGYTF. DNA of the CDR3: TGTGCCAGCAGTGCGGACAGCGATTCCCTCTATGGCTACACCTTC.

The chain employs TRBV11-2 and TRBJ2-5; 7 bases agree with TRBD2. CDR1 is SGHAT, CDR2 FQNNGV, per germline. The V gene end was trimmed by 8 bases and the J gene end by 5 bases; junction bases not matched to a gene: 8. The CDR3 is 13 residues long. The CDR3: CASLGGSGETQYF. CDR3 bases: TGTGCCAGCCTGGGAGGGTCGGGGGAGACCCAGTACTTC.

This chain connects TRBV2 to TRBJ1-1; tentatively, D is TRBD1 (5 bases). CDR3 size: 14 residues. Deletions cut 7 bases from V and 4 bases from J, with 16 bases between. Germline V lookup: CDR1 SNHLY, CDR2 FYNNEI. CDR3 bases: TGTGCCAGCACCCTGAGGGCCGGGGGCACTGAAGCTTTCTTT. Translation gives CASTLRAGGTEAFF.

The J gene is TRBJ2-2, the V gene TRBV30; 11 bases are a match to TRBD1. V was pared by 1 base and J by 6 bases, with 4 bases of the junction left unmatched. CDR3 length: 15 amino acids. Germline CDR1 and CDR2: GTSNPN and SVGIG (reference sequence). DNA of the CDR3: TGTGCCTGGAGTGGGGGACAGGGGGTGTCCGGGGAGCTGTTTTTT. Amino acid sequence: CAWSGGQGVSGELFF. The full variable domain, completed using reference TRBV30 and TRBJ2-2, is SQTIHQWPATLVQPVGSPLSLECTVEGTSNPNLYWYRQAAGRGLQLLFYSVGIGQISSEVPQNLSASRPQDRQFILSSKKLLLSDSGFYLCAWSGGQGVSGELFFGEGSRLTVL.